This T cell receptor (beta chain) originates from a study of molecular identifiers for immune sequencing clone quantification. The wider study: The replicates split RNA from roughly 20,000 or 100,000 naive CD8 cells five ways and sequenced four.

Looked up from germline, CDR1 is SNHLY and CDR2 is FYNNEI. This CDR3 is built from 16 residues. The V gene end was trimmed by 7 bases and the J gene end by 3 bases; junction bases not matched to a gene: 14. TCRdb reanalysed the PCR reads using MiXCR and keeps one entry per CDR3 protein. The data show hundreds of thousands of distinct CDR3 sequences, roughly a quarter seen once. In this sample, this clonotype turned up many times. Its antigen remains unidentified. Notes on the study in general: Spiked TCR RNA from one Jurkat cell reportedly showed up when mixed among 950,000 to 1,000,000 naive cells.

Sample: naive CD8+ T cells from blood, with Jurkat cell RNA spiked in. Subset indicated: FACS-sorted CD8+CD4-CCR7+CD45RA+ naive T cells. The receptor was isolated from a human donor in good health. Some libraries in this study had Jurkat cell RNA spiked in. J is TRBJ2-5 and V is TRBV2; 7 bases line up with TRBD1. For the CDR3, the DNA is TGTGCCAGCATCCCACCCACCGGGACAGCTGAAGAGACCCAGTACTTC. The encoded protein is CASIPPTGTAEETQYF.